This TCR beta chain was obtained from a study of early T cells in non-severe SARS-CoV-2 infection. Study as a whole: Sequencing used unsorted whole-blood bulk RNA, so chains lack pairing. Study-level results: The matching step, a VDJdb search, favored anti-spike CD8 responses and missed private and CD4 specificities.

This clonotype was recorded many times. The target antigen is unknown. This CDR3 region has 15 residues. After removal of 5 bases from V and 6 bases from J, the junction contained 7 bases not matched to a gene. Germline loops: CDR1 SNHLY, CDR2 FYNNEI. Individually, cDNA molecules had unique molecular identifiers attached to them. Each CDR3 protein is one row after TCRdb ran MiXCR on the 5' RACE reads. The sample includes more than 70,000 distinct CDR3 sequences, roughly 12% of them seen just once. The receptor was derived from an adult who was a healthcare worker with PCR-confirmed SARS-CoV-2 infection or an uninfected control (not recorded which). This chain connects TRBV2 to TRBJ2-2, with TRBD2 matching 9 bases. This specimen was whole blood, taken at baseline. The CDR3 coding sequence is TGTGCCAGCAGTAAACGCCAGCGGGGGGCCGGGGAGCTGTTTTTT. Its protein product is CASSKRQRGAGELFF.